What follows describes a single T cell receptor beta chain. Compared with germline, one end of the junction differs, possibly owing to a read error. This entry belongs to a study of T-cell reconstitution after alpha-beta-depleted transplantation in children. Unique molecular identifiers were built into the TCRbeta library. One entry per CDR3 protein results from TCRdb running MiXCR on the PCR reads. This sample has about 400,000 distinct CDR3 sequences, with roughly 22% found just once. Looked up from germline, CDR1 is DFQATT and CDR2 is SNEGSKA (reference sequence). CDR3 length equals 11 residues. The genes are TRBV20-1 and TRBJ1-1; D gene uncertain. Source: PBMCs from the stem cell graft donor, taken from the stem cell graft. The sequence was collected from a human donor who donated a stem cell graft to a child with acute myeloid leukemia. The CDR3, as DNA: TGCAGTGCTAGTGTGCGTACTGAGGCTTTCTTT. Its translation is CSASVRTEAFF.